The present TCR beta chain was sequenced within a study of shared clonotypes between healthy human individuals. Trimming cost V 0 bases and J 6 bases, with 8 bases left between them. The CDR3 runs 13 residues. CDR1 and CDR2 from the germline V gene are WNHNN and SYGVQD (reference sequence). Negatively enriched CD4+ T cells were divided by CD45RA into naive and memory. With regard to this clone: Its antigen is undetermined. Other DNA sequences in this sample translate to the same CDR3.

Findings and caveats of the study: Of the naive CD4 clonotypes, approximately 5% were shared across four donors. Inspection by rarefaction showed sorted-subset sequencing to be incomplete despite large depth. The study found lower generation probabilities in non-shared clonotypes than in those shared by all four donors.

Clones were sequenced by immunoSEQ multiplex PCR, and TCRdb holds only the in-frame ones, with some missing. Of roughly 1,500,000 clones listed, around 98% are singletons. The TCR comes from a man younger than 40 in good health. Sequencing was performed on naive CD4+ T cells sorted from blood. This sample's subset: CD45RA+ positively selected. The J gene is TRBJ1-2, the V gene TRBV10-1, with D uncertain. As DNA, the CDR3 is TGCGCCAGCAGTGAGTCAAGGGTTGATGGCTACACCTTC. Translated, it gives CASSESRVDGYTF.